A selection of T cell receptor beta chains follows, all from one sample in a study of shared clonotypes between healthy human individuals. Measured with immunoSEQ multiplex PCR; TCRdb has only the in-frame clones, and not every one. The data show about 980,000 clones, with 60% to 85% seen just once and over 1.3% held by the top ten. Input material: memory CD4+ T cells sorted from blood. These receptor sequences come from a man younger than 35 in good health. Each CDR3 is given with its conserved first and last residue. Clone size is stated in some rows and not others, as once, few, many or a class when expanded.

j_call v_call clone_size cdr3_aa
TRBJ2-4 TRBV4-1 - CASSPTGQGIAKNIQYF
TRBJ2-2 TRBV10-3 - CAISGRENTGELFF
TRBJ1-1 TRBV19 - CASSHSGGTEAFF
TRBJ1-2 TRBV28 once CASSPDRAAGGYTF
TRBJ1-5 TRBV6-5 - CASSYSVSSNQPQHF
TRBJ1-2 TRBV28 - CASSLAGPANYGYTF
TRBJ1-4 TRBV19 - CASSPPGRKLFF
TRBJ2-1 TRBV28 - CASVGQGLNYNEQFF
TRBJ2-5 TRBV25-1 - CASSRGRGGETQYF
TRBJ2-5 TRBV4-2 - CASSQDLRGGWTQETQYF
TRBJ2-2 TRBV5-1 once CASSVQGLWTGELFF
TRBJ1-4 TRBV10-3 - CAISAGAREKLFF
TRBJ2-7 TRBV25-1 - CASRRIWLEGNSYEQYF
TRBJ2-1 TRBV7-9 once CASSLLAGGNEQFF
TRBJ2-3 TRBV4-1 many CASSQAGAADTQYF
TRBJ2-3 TRBV10-3 - CATNWGDTQYF
TRBJ2-7 TRBV9 - CASSVGLAGGYEQYF
TRBJ2-5 TRBV5-1 few CASSASVGLQETQYF
TRBJ2-7 TRBV7-3 - CASSFGGSYEQYF
TRBJ1-5 TRBV19 - CASSSPPGTGRINQPQHF
TRBJ2-5 TRBV10-3 - CAISNSGQETQYF
TRBJ2-1 TRBV11-2 - CASSLAGGFYYSYNEQFF
TRBJ2-4 TRBV10-2 few CASLDGLAKNIQYF
TRBJ2-3 TRBV19 - CASSIGTGAVWTDTQYF
TRBJ2-7 TRBV5-1 once CASSLEDRANEQYF
TRBJ1-1 TRBV19 - CASTMGAVGNTEAFF
TRBJ1-5 TRBV6-6 - CASWVSNQPQHF
TRBJ2-3 TRBV9 - CASSERGASGPPRTQYF
TRBJ2-6 TRBV18 few CASSPLTGEKSGANVLTF
TRBJ2-7 TRBV18 - CASSPIKQGPYEQYF
TRBJ2-7 TRBV7-2 once CASSLASRGEQYF
TRBJ2-5 TRBV5-1 - CASSGGQGYQETQYF
TRBJ2-2 TRBV27 few CASSFRQRTSGATNTGELFF
TRBJ1-1 TRBV5-1 - CASSLGTANTEAFF
TRBJ2-7 TRBV5-8 - CASSLGRYEQYF
TRBJ1-6 TRBV30 - CAWSVTPPLHF
TRBJ1-4 TRBV19 - CASSISVWLEGGKLFF
TRBJ1-6 TRBV18 - CASSPQGSLNSPLHF
TRBJ2-7 TRBV4-1 - CASSPPGEGKKKYEQYF
TRBJ1-2 TRBV7-9 - CASSLGGHGYTF
TRBJ2-7 TRBV27 - CASSLRGRRFGETYEQYF
TRBJ1-4 TRBV25-1 once CASSDVSGRLNEKLFF
TRBJ1-5 TRBV7-2 - CASSLLSGTGGNQPQHF
TRBJ1-1 TRBV19 - CASSILFRDEAFF
TRBJ1-1 TRBV5-4 - CASSSGMGPQNTEAFF
TRBJ2-1 TRBV7-2 - CASSLVGTYPNEQFF
TRBJ2-2 TRBV28 - CASSLGGAQGVNGELFF
TRBJ2-7 TRBV19 - CASSNLQGHEQYF
TRBJ1-5 TRBV19 - CASTRQTGGFAVSQHF
TRBJ1-6 TRBV28 - CASDRGASPLHF
TRBJ1-5 TRBV4-1 - CASSPRPGRGNQPQHF
TRBJ2-7 TRBV5-1 - CASSLHSGTPYEQYF
TRBJ2-3 TRBV5-1 - CASSLVSVRSTDTQYF
TRBJ2-5 TRBV7-2 few CASTLGEKETQYF
TRBJ1-6 TRBV28 many CASSPTWDGNSPLHF